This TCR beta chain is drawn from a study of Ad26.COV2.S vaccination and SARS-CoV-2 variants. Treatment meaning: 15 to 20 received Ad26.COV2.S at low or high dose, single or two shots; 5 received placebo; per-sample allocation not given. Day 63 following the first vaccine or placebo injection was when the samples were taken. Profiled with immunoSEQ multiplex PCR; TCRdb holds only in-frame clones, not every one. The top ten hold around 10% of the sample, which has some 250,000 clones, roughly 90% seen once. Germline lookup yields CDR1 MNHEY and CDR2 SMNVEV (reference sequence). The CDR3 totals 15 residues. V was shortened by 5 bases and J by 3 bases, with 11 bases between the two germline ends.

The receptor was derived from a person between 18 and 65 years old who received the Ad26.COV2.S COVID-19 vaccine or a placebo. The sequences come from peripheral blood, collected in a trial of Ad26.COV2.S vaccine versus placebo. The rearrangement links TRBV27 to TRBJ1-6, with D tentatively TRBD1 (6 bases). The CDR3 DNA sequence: TGTGCCAGCAGTAAAACAGGGTTCTATAATTCACCCCTCCACTTT. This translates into CASSKTGFYNSPLHF.